This entry concerns a single TCR beta chain. Antigen: not known. The junction and the germline gene differ at one end; a read error may be behind it. Combining a sample-barcoded 5' primer with a J-beta primer mix, a second PCR ran for about 6 to 11 cycles. TCRdb processed the 5' RACE reads anew with MiXCR; each CDR3 protein has one entry. This sample has 1.4 million or so distinct CDR3 sequences, with roughly 43% found just once. PBMCs numbering at least 7 million were isolated per sample. This CDR3 spans 15 amino acids. Germline V lookup: CDR1 SGHTA, CDR2 FQGNSA. This sample was included in a study of blood T cells in healthy people across ages. Overall study findings and caveats: More naive CD4+ cells and higher diversity were found in long-lived than in aged donors. While age rose, TCR beta diversity per million T cells dropped in a roughly linear way. Unsorted PBMC input precluded a conclusive naive versus antigen-experienced comparison.

Specimen: blood. This chain connects TRBV7-2 to TRBJ1-2; TRBD1 might be the D (5 bases). The TCR was taken from a woman aged 18-29 years in good health. The CDR3 DNA is TGTGCCGGCAGCCCTTCGCGGGACTCAAACTATGGCTACACCTTC. Translated, it gives CAGSPSRDSNYGYTF.